This T cell receptor beta chain was retrieved from a study of T-cell memory formation after mild COVID-19. This clonotype was counted a few times. The germline gene is not matched at one end of the junction; a read error may be the cause. Amplification by 5'RACE using constant-segment primers produced TCR alpha and TCR beta cDNA libraries that carried sample barcodes and UMIs. Each CDR3 protein gets one entry after TCRdb re-called the 5' RACE reads with MiXCR. The sample records roughly 240,000 distinct CDR3 sequences, 15% to 17% being singletons. The CDR3 contains 12 residues. The V and J genes are TRBV12-3 or TRBV12-4 and TRBJ1-2; TRBD1 is a possible D gene (6 bases). The sequenced material came from PBMCs or a T cell subset sorted from them (not recorded which). The receptor's source is an adult woman who had mild COVID-19 (a few samples of this study predate the infection). Cell type and time point are not known. CDR3 coding DNA: TGTGCCAGCACCCTAGGGGGGCGGAGCTGGGCCTTC. Translated: CASTLGGRSWAF.